This T cell receptor (beta chain) was captured by sequencing in a study of patients and donors after allogeneic stem cell transplantation. The CDR3 extends over 17 amino acids. V trimming: 2 bases; J trimming: 2 bases; junction bases outside the gene matches: 7. Germline CDR1 SGHNT, CDR2 YENEEA. TCRdb re-analysed the RT-PCR reads in MiXCR, keeping a single row per CDR3 protein. The sample includes approximately 430,000 distinct CDR3 sequences, 16% seen only once; the top ten take around 7.2%. The TCR originated in a human donor who was either an allogeneic HSCT recipient or a stem cell or donor lymphocyte infusion donor (not recorded which). It is not recorded whose cells these are; they may come from a transplant donor. The chain joins TRBV11-3 to TRBJ2-3; 10 bases line up with TRBD2. What was sequenced was blood, either unsorted or a sorted T cell fraction (not recorded which). CDR3 sequence (DNA): TGTGCCAGCAGCTTACACGTACTAGCGGGGAACACAGATACGCAGTATTTT. Protein: CASSLHVLAGNTDTQYF. The full variable domain, its missing parts supplied by reference TRBV11-3 and TRBJ2-3, is EAGVVQSPRYKIIEKKQPVAFWCNPISGHNTLYWYLQNLGQGPELLIRYENEEAVDDSQLPKDRFSAERLKGVDSTLKIQPAELGDSAVYLCASSLHVLAGNTDTQYFGPGTRLTVL.